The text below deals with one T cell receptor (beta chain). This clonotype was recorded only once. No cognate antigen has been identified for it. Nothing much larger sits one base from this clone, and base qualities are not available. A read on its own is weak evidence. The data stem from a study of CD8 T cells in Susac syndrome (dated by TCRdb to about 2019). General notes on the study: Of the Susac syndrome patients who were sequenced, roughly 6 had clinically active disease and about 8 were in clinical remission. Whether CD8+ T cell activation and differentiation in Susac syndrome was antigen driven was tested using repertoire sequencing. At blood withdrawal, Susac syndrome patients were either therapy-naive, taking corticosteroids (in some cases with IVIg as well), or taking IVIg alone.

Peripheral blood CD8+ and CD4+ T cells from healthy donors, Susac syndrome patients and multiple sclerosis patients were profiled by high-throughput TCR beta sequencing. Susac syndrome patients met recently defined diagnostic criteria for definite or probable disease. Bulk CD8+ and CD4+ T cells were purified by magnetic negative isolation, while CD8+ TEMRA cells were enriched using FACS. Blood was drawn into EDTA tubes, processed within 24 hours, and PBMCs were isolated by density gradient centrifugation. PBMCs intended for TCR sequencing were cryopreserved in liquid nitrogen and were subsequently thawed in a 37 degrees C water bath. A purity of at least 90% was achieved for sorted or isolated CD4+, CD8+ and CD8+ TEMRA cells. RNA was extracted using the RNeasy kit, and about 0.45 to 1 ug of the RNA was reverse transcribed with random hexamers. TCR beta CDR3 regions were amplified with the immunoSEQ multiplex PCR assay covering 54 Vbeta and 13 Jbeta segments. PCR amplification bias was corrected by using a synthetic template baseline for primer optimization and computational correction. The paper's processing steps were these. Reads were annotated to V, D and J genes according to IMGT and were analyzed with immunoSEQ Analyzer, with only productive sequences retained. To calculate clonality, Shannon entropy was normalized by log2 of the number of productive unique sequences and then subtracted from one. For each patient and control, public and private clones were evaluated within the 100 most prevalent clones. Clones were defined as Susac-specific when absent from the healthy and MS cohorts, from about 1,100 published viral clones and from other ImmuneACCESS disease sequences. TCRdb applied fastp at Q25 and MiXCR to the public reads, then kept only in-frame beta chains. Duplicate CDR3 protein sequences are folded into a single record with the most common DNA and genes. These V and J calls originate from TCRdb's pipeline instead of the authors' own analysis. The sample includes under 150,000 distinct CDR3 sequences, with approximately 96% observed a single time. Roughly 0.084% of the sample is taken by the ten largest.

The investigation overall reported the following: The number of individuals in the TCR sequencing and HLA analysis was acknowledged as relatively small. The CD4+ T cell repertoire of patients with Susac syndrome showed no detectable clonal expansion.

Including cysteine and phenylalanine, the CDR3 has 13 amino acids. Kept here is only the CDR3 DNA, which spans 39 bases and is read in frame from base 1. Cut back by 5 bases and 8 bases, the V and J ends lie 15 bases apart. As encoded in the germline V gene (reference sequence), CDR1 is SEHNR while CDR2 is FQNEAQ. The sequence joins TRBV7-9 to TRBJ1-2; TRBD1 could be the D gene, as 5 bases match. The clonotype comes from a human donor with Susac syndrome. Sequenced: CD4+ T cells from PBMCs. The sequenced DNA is TGTGCCAGCAGCGGGTCCTCTTGGGGGGGCTACACCTTC. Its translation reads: CASSGSSWGGYTF.